This T cell receptor (beta chain) was identified in a study of blood T cell repertoires in COVID-19 (dated by TCRdb to the early 2020s). Background on the whole study: Samples covering the acute and convalescent phases of COVID-19 were provided by collaborators in the United States, Italy and Spain. The prospective study material was composed of cDNA or gDNA derived from T cells, B-cell-depleted T cells, or PBMCs. The repertoires were made available in a free public database intended to serve as a resource for research on the immune response to SARS-CoV-2. Deeply sampled blood TCRbeta repertoires from subjects exposed to, actively infected with, or recovered from COVID-19 were included in the dataset. The samples were drawn from two sources: the first 160 participants of the ongoing ImmuneRACE study, and 950 to 1,500 subjects contributed by 6 global collaborators. Where available, HLA class I and class II types were obtained from metadata supplied by the sample provider rather than from assay-based typing. Nearly every sample came with metadata listing a de-identified subject ID, COVID-19 status, age in years and sex.

From the cysteine up to the phenylalanine, the CDR3 has a length of 16 residues. The retained sequence is limited to the CDR3, 48 bases, with the frame set at the first base. Trimmed from V: 6 bases; trimmed from J: 0 bases; junction bases lacking a gene match: 8. CDR1 is given as SGHVS and CDR2 as FQNEAQ, both from the germline V gene. Participants in the prospective study were aged roughly 18 to 100 years, lived in about two dozen United States geographic areas, and enrolled through a virtual design. In the prospective study, participants were assigned to cohorts based on the clinical history participants reported in a screening survey and a study questionnaire. Mobile phlebotomists in the prospective study collected whole blood, serum and a nasopharyngeal or oropharyngeal swab from every participant. Prospective study participants could optionally give additional blood draws and questionnaires over a roughly two-month period. Before DNA extraction, blood samples from the prospective study were shipped at room temperature or frozen.

About this clone: The antigen it binds to is not known. Base quality data are lacking; no much larger clone is found one base away.

The immunoSEQ Assay, a bias-controlled multiplex PCR, was used to amplify TCRbeta CDR3 regions from genomic DNA. Under the source paper's analysis protocol: The number of nucleated cells in each sample was estimated from the amplification of reference gene primers within the assay. To quantify the absolute abundance of each unique TCRbeta CDR3 rearrangement, sequence reads were collapsed and filtered. For each sample, productive Simpson clonality was calculated by taking the square root of Simpson's diversity index across productive rearrangements. As stored in TCRdb, this immuneACCESS dataset retains in-frame rearrangements with V and J assigned. A fraction of the clones does not appear; measured against another copy, unresolved V genes explain less than half of the discrepancy, and the remainder lacks a known reason. The V and J calls and clone size were taken over from that table, and D and trimming were inferred from the DNA. The sample table holds some 380,000 clones, of which approximately 88% were seen once. 2% to 2.5% of the sample belongs to the ten largest clones.

The paper as a whole reports these results and caveats: The amount of clinical and demographic metadata varied by source and participant and was provided uncurated.

The clonotype originates from a woman aged 40 to 50 with acute COVID-19. The sequenced material came from PBMCs or T cells enriched from blood (not recorded which). The sequence is built from TRBV7-8 and TRBJ2-5; 9 nucleotides in the junction match TRBD1. DNA sequence: TGTGCCAGCAGAACAGGGGGCCGAGGGTACCAAGAGACCCAGTACTTC. Translated, it gives CASRTGGRGYQETQYF.